Below are 9 T cell receptor beta chains sequenced from a single sample in a study of T cell clonality in common variable immunodeficiency. Data came from immunoSEQ multiplex PCR; TCRdb stores just in-frame clones and leaves some out. The sample yields approximately 81,000 clones, without any singletons. The material sequenced was peripheral blood mononuclear cells. The origin of the receptors is a person aged 18-70 years in good health.

This clone showed up many times. The read halts 3 residues ahead of the CDR3 end, with the missing end drawn from the germline J gene. V usage is TRBV10-3 and J usage is TRBJ2-1, with 7 bases fitting TRBD2. Germline trimming cut 3 bases from V and 0 bases from J; bases unmatched to any gene: 2. Germline V gene data show CDR1 as ENHRY and CDR2 as SYGVKD. The length of the CDR3 is 15 residues. This chain's CDR3 is CAISDRGVSYNEQFF. Incomplete CDR3 DNA: TGTGCCATCAGTGACCGGGGGGTCTCCTACAATGAG.

At least ten counts were recorded for this clone. Read coverage stops 3 residues before the CDR3 terminus; the germline J gene supplies the remainder. The V and J genes are TRBV7-6 and TRBJ2-5; 13 bases are a match to TRBD2. V was clipped by 5 bases and J by 5 bases; unmatched bases: 5. Germline V gene sequence: CDR1 SGHVS, CDR2 FNYEAQ. The CDR3 sequence is 15 residues long. This chain's CDR3 is CASSILAGGPETQYF. CDR3 DNA (partial): TGTGCCAGCAGCATACTAGCGGGAGGGCCGGAGACC.

There are many counts of this clone. The CDR3 end lies 3 residues beyond the end of the read and is filled in from the germline J gene. The chain recombines TRBV9 with TRBJ1-1, with a possible D match to TRBD1 (5 bases). The CDR3 extends over 15 amino acids. Germline CDR1 SGDLS, CDR2 YYNGEE. Trimming left V 4 bases short and J 4 bases short, with 17 bases between. The sequenced CDR3 bases are TGTGCCAGCAGCCCAGAGGGGCGGCGGAGCACTGAA. Protein sequence: CASSPEGRRSTE. The whole CDR3 protein reads CASSPEGRRSTEAFF.

About this clone: Germline is not matched at one junction end, which may reflect a read error. The CDR3 end falls 3 residues outside the read, so it is completed with the germline J gene. The rearrangement joins TRBV2 to TRBJ1-6, with a tentative D call TRBD1 (6 bases). The CDR3 is 15 amino acids. The germline V gene encodes CDR1 SNHLY and CDR2 FYNNEI. The CDR3 is CASSVRQGPNSTLHF. CDR3 DNA (partial): TGTGCCAGCAGTGTACGTCAGGGGCCTAATTCAACC. The full variable domain, rest sourced from reference TRBV2 and TRBJ1-6, is EPEVTQTPSHQVTQMGQEVILRCVPISNHLYFYWYRQILGQKVEFLVSFYNNEISEKSEIFDDQFSVERPDGSNFTLKIRSTKLEDSAMYFCASSVRQGPNSTLHFGNGTRLTVT.

This clone showed up many times. The sequence runs out 3 residues before the end of the CDR3; the remainder is reconstructed from the germline J gene. This rearrangement joins TRBV6-1 to TRBJ2-3; 9 bases are shared with TRBD2. Germline V lookup: CDR1 MNHNS, CDR2 SASEGT. V shed 2 bases and J 4 bases; nucleotides not matched to a gene: 4. This CDR3 is built from 15 residues. CDR3 sequence reads: CASSEKREVADTQYF. The covered CDR3 bases are TGTGCCAGCAGTGAAAAGCGGGAGGTCGCAGATACG.

This clone was observed at least ten times. The missing CDR3 end, 3 residues past where the read stops, is filled in from the germline J gene. V gene TRBV30 combines with J gene TRBJ1-2, with D possibly matching TRBD1 (6 bases). V was trimmed by 0 bases and J by 6 bases, leaving 14 bases between them. Per germline, CDR1 GTSNPN and CDR2 SVGIG (reference sequence). This CDR3 has 14 residues. The part of the CDR3 DNA that was read is TGTGCCTGGAGTGTAATCTCGACAGGCCATGGC. Amino acid sequence: CAWSVISTGHG. The entire CDR3 is CAWSVISTGHGYTF.

This clone came up a few times. The read terminates 3 residues before the CDR3 end, so the remaining end is supplied by the germline J gene. This chain uses TRBV20-1 with TRBJ1-2; TRBD1 might be the D (5 bases). The CDR3 loop spans 18 amino acids. The V and J ends lost 6 bases and 7 bases respectively, with 33 bases between them. Germline V gene data show CDR1 as DFQATT and CDR2 as SNEGSKA (reference sequence). Incomplete CDR3 DNA: TGCAGTGCCGCCCTCACCCCCGGACGGTATGGGGGGAATGGTGGC. Translated: CSAALTPGRYGGNGG. The CDR3 in its entirety is CSAALTPGRYGGNGGYTF.

This clone was observed many times. The CDR3 end falls 3 residues outside the read, so it is completed with the germline J gene. The gene calls are TRBV12-3 or TRBV12-4 and TRBJ2-7; 14 nucleotides align to TRBD2. Trimming at V came to 5 bases and at J to 5 bases, leaving 11 bases not matched to a gene. CDR3 length equals 17 residues. CDR3 sequence reads: CASSPPTPGLAGDEQYF. The CDR3 DNA, read in part, is TGTGCCAGCAGTCCCCCTACCCCGGGACTAGCGGGAGACGAG.

This clone was seen a handful of times. The CDR3 is cut off 3 residues early in the read; its end comes from the germline J gene. V gene TRBV7-9 combines with J gene TRBJ1-1, with 9 bases aligning to TRBD1. After removal of 9 bases from V and 7 bases from J, the junction contained 12 bases not matched to a gene. CDR1 and CDR2 (germline): SEHNR, FQNEAQ (reference sequence). The CDR3 runs 14 residues. CDR3 protein: CASRWTGDTHEAFF. CDR3 DNA, as far as it was read: TGTGCCAGTAGATGGACAGGGGACACGCATGAA.